Presented here are 24 T cell receptor beta chains from one specimen sequenced in a study of immune evolution from preneoplasia to lung adenocarcinoma. The table came from immunoSEQ multiplex PCR; TCRdb's copy has only in-frame clones and leaves some out. The sample shows fewer than 9,500 clones, roughly 80% of them seen only once. The specimen was FFPE minimally invasive lung adenocarcinoma tissue. The source of these receptors is a donor at least 70 years old with lung adenocarcinoma.

This clone has more than one count but fewer than ten. The J gene is TRBJ1-4, the V gene TRBV7-9; weak D call: TRBD1 (5 bases). V shed 1 base and J shed 0 bases, with 9 bases lying between them. CDR3 length: 16 amino acids. Germline CDR1 SEHNR, CDR2 FQNEAQ (reference sequence). CDR3 in DNA: TGTGCCAGCAGCTTAGGCGACAGAGCAACTAATGAAAAACTGTTTTTT. Amino acids: CASSLGDRATNEKLFF.

In this sample, this clone turned up once. The chain is built from TRBV6-6 and TRBJ2-5; a possible D gene is TRBD2 (7 bases). Trimming cost V 9 bases and J 5 bases, with 22 bases left between them. The CDR3 contains 15 residues. Germline values: CDR1 MNHNY, CDR2 SVGAGI (reference sequence). The CDR3 nucleotides read TGTGCCAGGGGGGGGCCGATGGGGATCGGCGAGACCCAGTACTTC. Encoded protein: CARGGPMGIGETQYF.

The CDR3 reads CASGGTGGSYEQYF. As DNA, the CDR3 is TGCGCCAGCGGCGGGACAGGGGGCTCCTACGAGCAGTACTTC. V gene TRBV10-1 combines with J gene TRBJ2-7; 11 bases map to TRBD1. The length of the CDR3 is 14 residues. CDR1 WNHNN and CDR2 SYGVQD come from the germline V gene (reference sequence). Unmatched junction bases numbered 3, after V lost 8 bases and J lost 0 bases.

CDR3 region: CASRTRDRVNQPQHF. In nucleotides, the CDR3 is TGTGCCAGCAGAACCCGGGACAGGGTTAATCAGCCCCAGCATTTT. The chain carries TRBV6-6 and TRBJ1-5; 9 bases align to TRBD1. Germline CDR1 is MNHNY and CDR2 is SVGAGI (reference sequence). The J segment lost 4 bases and the V segment lost 6 bases, leaving 7 bases of the junction unmatched. CDR3 size: 15 residues.

In nucleotides, the CDR3 is TGTGCCAGTAGTATGCGGGACAGGGGGCTCTCTGGGGCCAACGTCCTGACTTTC. This encodes CASSMRDRGLSGANVLTF. This chain joins TRBV19 and TRBJ2-6; TRBD1 aligns across 12 bases. The length of the CDR3 is 18 residues. J gave up 0 bases and V 3 bases, and 3 bases lay outside the gene matches. Germline CDR1 and CDR2: LNHDA and SQIVND (reference sequence).

The chain has TRBV10-3 and TRBJ2-5; the match to TRBD1 covers 10 bases. J was trimmed by 5 bases and V by 10 bases; bases with no gene match: 7. This CDR3 is 13 amino acids long. The germline CDR1 and CDR2 sequences are ENHRY and SYGVKD. CDR3 sequence (DNA): TGTGCCACACAATGGACAGGGGGGGAGACCCAGTACTTC. Amino acid sequence: CATQWTGGETQYF.

The CDR3 nucleotides read TGTGCCAGCAGGATCACACCCAAATACTCCTACGAGCAGTACTTC. This translates into CASRITPKYSYEQYF. The J gene is TRBJ2-7, the V gene TRBV6-5, with D unresolved. The CDR3 has 15 amino acids. The V gene lost 6 bases and the J gene lost 0 bases, with 15 bases spanning the gap. Germline-derived CDR1 and CDR2 are MNHEY and SVGAGI.

The chain uses TRBV19 and TRBJ2-3; a possible D gene is TRBD1 (5 bases). The CDR3 totals 15 residues. Germline-derived CDR1 and CDR2 are LNHDA and SQIVND (reference sequence). V was clipped by 5 bases and J by 0 bases, with 12 bases between them. The CDR3 here is CASSVQVTSTDTQYF. CDR3 DNA: TGTGCCAGTAGTGTACAGGTGACTAGCACAGATACGCAGTATTTT.

The gene calls are TRBV5-1 and TRBJ1-1; no clear D gene. The CDR3 is 13 residues long. V was pared by 1 base and J by 1 base, with 5 bases between. Per germline, CDR1 SGHRS and CDR2 YFSETQ. The CDR3 DNA reads as TGCGCCAGCAGCTTGTGGCGGAACACTGAAGCTTTCTTT. This sequence encodes CASSLWRNTEAFF.

The chain carries TRBV15 and TRBJ2-3; tentatively, D is TRBD1 (6 bases). The germline V gene has CDR1 LNHNV and CDR2 YYDKDF (reference sequence). Trimming cost V 8 bases and J 6 bases, with 15 bases left between them. CDR3 length: 13 amino acids. The CDR3 DNA reads TGTGCCACCGAACAGGGTTCGTCCGATACGCAGTATTTT. Translation gives CATEQGSSDTQYF.

The chain couples TRBV29-1 to TRBJ1-2; TRBD1 is a possible D gene (5 bases). Trimming removed 5 bases at V and 3 bases at J, with 19 bases between. The CDR3 runs to 15 residues. The germline CDR1 and CDR2 sequences are SQVTM and ANQGSEA. CDR3: CSVIEFGGRDYGYTF. The CDR3 coding sequence is TGCAGCGTTATAGAGTTCGGGGGACGGGACTATGGCTACACCTTC.

This chain joins TRBV9 and TRBJ2-2; 11 bases are a match to TRBD2. CDR1 SGDLS and CDR2 YYNGEE come from the germline V gene. This CDR3 is 16 amino acids long. V was pared by 0 bases and J by 5 bases, with 3 bases of the junction left unmatched. The CDR3: CASSVGWTSGTGELFF. The CDR3 DNA reads TGTGCCAGCAGCGTAGGGTGGACTAGCGGGACCGGGGAGCTGTTTTTT. The complete variable domain, with remaining parts taken from reference TRBV9 and TRBJ2-2, reads DSGVTQTPKHLITATGQRVTLRCSPRSGDLSVYWYQQSLDQGLQFLIQYYNGEERAKGNILERFSAQQFPDLHSELNLSSLELGDSALYFCASSVGWTSGTGELFFGEGSRLTVL.

V is TRBV30 and J is TRBJ2-3; D could derive from TRBD1 or TRBD2 (6 bases each). This CDR3 comprises 14 residues. V lost 0 bases and J 0 bases, leaving 7 bases between the germline ends. CDR1 is GTSNPN and CDR2 is SVGIG in the germline V gene (reference sequence). The CDR3 loop is CAWSVGGSTDTQYF. The CDR3, as DNA: TGTGCCTGGAGTGTAGGGGGGAGCACAGATACGCAGTATTTT.

The gene calls are TRBV5-1 and TRBJ2-2; 9 nucleotides agree with TRBD1. The V gene end was trimmed by 4 bases and the J gene end by 4 bases; junction bases not matched to a gene: 8. The CDR3 loop spans 16 amino acids. Per the germline V gene, CDR1 is SGHRS and CDR2 is YFSETQ. CDR3 sequence reads: CASSPRGQGGTGELFF. The CDR3 DNA sequence: TGCGCCAGCAGCCCCCGGGGACAGGGTGGCACCGGGGAGCTGTTTTTT.

The chain couples TRBV7-9 to TRBJ1-2; 12 bases line up with TRBD1. Looked up from germline, CDR1 is SEHNR and CDR2 is FQNEAQ (reference sequence). There are 17 residues in the CDR3. The J segment lost 8 bases and the V segment lost 5 bases, leaving 15 bases of the junction unmatched. CDR3 sequence (DNA): TGTGCCAGCAGCCGCGTAACGGGGGGACAGGGGGCGCCAGGCTACACCTTC. Translated, it gives CASSRVTGGQGAPGYTF. Complete variable domain (other parts from reference TRBV7-9 and TRBJ1-2): DTGVSQNPRHKITKRGQNVTFRCDPISEHNRLYWYRQTLGQGPEFLTYFQNEAQLEKSRLLSDRFSAERPKGSFSTLEIQRTEQGDSAMYLCASSRVTGGQGAPGYTFGSGTRLTVV.

Here the CDR3 DNA reads TGTGCCAGCGGACAATCTACGGGGAATGAGCAGTTCTTC. Translating it yields CASGQSTGNEQFF. This chain joins TRBV28 and TRBJ2-1; D may match TRBD1 or TRBD2 (5 bases each). The CDR3 is made up of 13 amino acids. Germline loops: CDR1 MDHEN, CDR2 SYDVKM. Trimming removed 8 bases at V and 7 bases at J, with 15 bases between. The complete variable domain, with remaining parts taken from reference TRBV28 and TRBJ2-1, reads DVKVTQSSRYLVKRTGEKVFLECVQDMDHENMFWYRQDPGLGLRLIYFSYDVKMKEKGDIPEGYSVSREKKERFSLILESASTNQTSMYLCASGQSTGNEQFFGPGTRLTVL.

The J gene is TRBJ2-6, the V gene TRBV10-3; D is uncertain. Germline CDR1 reads ENHRY; CDR2 reads SYGVKD. V dropped 3 bases and J dropped 2 bases, with 8 bases sitting between them. The CDR3 is 15 amino acids. CDR3 protein: CAISDPRAGANVLTF. As DNA, the CDR3 is TGTGCCATCAGTGACCCCCGGGCTGGGGCCAACGTCCTGACTTTC.

J is TRBJ1-6 and V is TRBV10-3, with D perhaps TRBD1 (6 bases). V was trimmed by 10 bases and J by 9 bases, leaving 22 bases between them. The CDR3 has 15 amino acids. The germline gives CDR1 ENHRY, CDR2 SYGVKD. The CDR3 coding sequence is TGTGCCACCACCCCAACAGGGAGCGGCCTTTCACCCCTCCACTTT. This encodes CATTPTGSGLSPLHF.

The chain is built from TRBV15 and TRBJ2-7; D remains ambiguous. CDR3 length equals 16 residues. Between the trimmed V and J ends, which lost 3 bases and 1 base, there was a span of 16 bases. Germline V CDR1 and CDR2: LNHNV, YYDKDF (reference sequence). CDR3 in amino acids: CATSSKPWADSYEQYF. Here the CDR3 DNA reads TGTGCCACCAGCAGTAAGCCGTGGGCGGATTCCTACGAGCAGTACTTC.

This chain links TRBV11-1 with TRBJ2-7; 10 bases agree with TRBD2. CDR1 is SGHAT, CDR2 FQDESV, per germline (reference sequence). The CDR3 covers 14 residues. After removal of 3 bases from V and 6 bases from J, the junction contained 5 bases not matched to a gene. CDR3 loop: CASSLPSGRREQYF. CDR3 DNA: TGTGCCAGCAGCTTGCCTAGCGGGAGACGCGAGCAGTACTTC.

This clone was recorded once. The V gene is TRBV29-1, the J gene TRBJ2-1, with D possibly being TRBD2 (6 bases). The CDR3 totals 14 residues. Per germline, CDR1 SQVTM and CDR2 ANQGSEA. V lost 7 bases, J lost 7 bases, and 20 bases lay in between. The CDR3 is CSARGISLSNEQFF. The CDR3 nucleotides read TGCAGCGCACGGGGGATCTCCCTGTCGAATGAGCAGTTCTTC.

By share, this clone counts as large (0.1 to 1%). The rearrangement joins TRBV19 to TRBJ2-2, with 8 bases fitting TRBD2. The V gene end was trimmed by 5 bases and the J gene end by 5 bases; junction bases not matched to a gene: 7. Per germline, CDR1 LNHDA and CDR2 SQIVND (reference sequence). The length of the CDR3 is 15 residues. The CDR3, as DNA: TGTGCCAGTAGTCCGGTAGCGGGATGGACCGGGGAGCTGTTTTTT. Translated, it gives CASSPVAGWTGELFF. The whole variable domain, filled in from reference TRBV19 and TRBJ2-2, reads DGGITQSPKYLFRKEGQNVTLSCEQNLNHDAMYWYRQDPGQGLRLIYYSQIVNDFQKGDIAEGYSVSREKKESFPLTVTSAQKNPTAFYLCASSPVAGWTGELFFGEGSRLTVL.

This clone showed up just once. The chain recombines TRBV28 with TRBJ1-3; D remains unclear. Germline values: CDR1 MDHEN, CDR2 SYDVKM. CDR3 length: 13 amino acids. The V and J ends lost 2 bases and 1 base respectively, with 3 bases between them. CDR3: CASSLQSGNTIYF. The DNA of the CDR3 is TGTGCCAGCAGTTTACAGTCTGGAAACACCATATATTTT.

The chain joins TRBV13 to TRBJ2-1; 7 nucleotides match TRBD1. J was trimmed by 3 bases and V by 2 bases; bases with no gene match: 7. Germline loops: CDR1 PRHDT, CDR2 FYEKMQ (reference sequence). The CDR3 is 16 amino acids. CDR3 in DNA: TGTGCCAGCAGCTTAATCGGGACAGTCGTCTACAATGAGCAGTTCTTC. Its protein is CASSLIGTVVYNEQFF. Combining the CDR3 with reference TRBV13 and TRBJ2-1 gives the whole variable domain AAGVIQSPRHLIKEKRETATLKCYPIPRHDTVYWYQQGPGQDPQFLISFYEKMQSDKGSIPDRFSAQQFSDYHSELNMSSLELGDSALYFCASSLIGTVVYNEQFFGPGTRLTVL.